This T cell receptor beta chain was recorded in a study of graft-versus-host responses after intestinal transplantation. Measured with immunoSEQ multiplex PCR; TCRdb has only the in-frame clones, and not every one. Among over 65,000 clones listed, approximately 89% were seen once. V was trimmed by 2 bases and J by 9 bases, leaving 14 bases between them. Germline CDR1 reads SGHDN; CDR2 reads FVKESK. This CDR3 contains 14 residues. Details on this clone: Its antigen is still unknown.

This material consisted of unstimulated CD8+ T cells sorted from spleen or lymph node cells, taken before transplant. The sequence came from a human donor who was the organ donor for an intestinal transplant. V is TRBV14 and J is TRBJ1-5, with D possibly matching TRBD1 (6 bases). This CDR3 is CASSQIQGPWPQHF. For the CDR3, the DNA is TGTGCCAGCAGCCAAATACAGGGCCCATGGCCCCAGCATTTT. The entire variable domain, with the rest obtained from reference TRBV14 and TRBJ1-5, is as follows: EAGVTQFPSHSVIEKGQTVTLRCDPISGHDNLYWYRRVMGKEIKFLLHFVKESKQDESGMPNNRFLAERTGGTYSTLKVQPAELEDSGVYFCASSQIQGPWPQHFGDGTRLSIL.